The sequence of this TCR beta chain was determined in a study of blood T cells in healthy people across ages. Study details: Template switching captured about one barcoded beta molecule per two T cells.

PCR was performed a second time for roughly 7 to 12 cycles using a sample-barcoded 5' primer and a J-beta primer mix. Each sample yielded at least 2.5 million CDR3-containing paired-end reads. TCRdb re-derived calls from the 5' RACE reads in MiXCR, one entry per CDR3 protein. The table records 2 million or so distinct CDR3 sequences, around 48% of them present only once. Regarding this clonotype: Its antigen is unidentified.

The CDR3 extends over 15 amino acids. Trimming removed 1 base from V and 8 bases from J, with 16 bases in between. The germline CDR1 and CDR2 sequences are SGHTA and FQGNSA. Study observations and caveats: Correlation between TCR beta diversity and naive T cell percentage was strong.

The V call is TRBV7-2, the J call TRBJ2-3; tentative D call: TRBD2 (6 bases). The sequenced sample was blood. This clonotype was obtained from a woman aged 35 to 49 in good health. The CDR3 loop reads CASSLDGGVGATQYF. In DNA form, the CDR3 reads TGTGCCAGCAGCTTAGACGGGGGTGTGGGTGCTACGCAGTATTTT.